Shown below are 27 T cell receptor beta chains from a single sample sequenced in a study of Ad26.COV2.S vaccination and SARS-CoV-2 variants (dated by TCRdb to the early 2020s). Libraries were made using the immunoSEQ multiplex PCR assay. What TCRdb holds here is the immuneACCESS table cut down to in-frame rearrangements. Part of the clones is not present; checked against another copy, under half of the missing clones reflect an unresolved V gene, and the others are unexplained. Within this sample are just over 350,000 clones, with 90% to 95% of them counted one time only. Of the sample, under 5% is held by the ten largest clones. Taken with the paper, the label for time point translates to: individuals recovered from natural SARS-CoV-2 infection. This specimen consisted of peripheral blood, obtained after recovery from COVID-19. The source of these receptors is a human donor who had recovered from COVID-19.

This rearrangement joins TRBV3-1 (or the pseudogene TRBV3-2) to TRBJ1-1, with a possible D match to TRBD1 (5 bases). Germline-derived CDR1 and CDR2 are LGHDT and YNNKEL (reference sequence). V lost 5 bases and J lost 7, with 8 bases in between. This CDR3 is 11 amino acids long. This CDR3 is CASSGRVEAFF. DNA of the CDR3: TGTGCCAGCAGCGGCAGGGTTGAAGCTTTCTTT.

This chain connects TRBV9 to TRBJ2-2, with D unresolved. CDR1 SGDLS and CDR2 YYNGEE come from the germline V gene. This CDR3 has 12 residues. Trimming pared 4 bases from V and 3 bases from J, leaving 4 bases between. CDR3 DNA sequence: TGTGCCAGCAGCCAATACACCGGGGAGCTGTTTTTT. Amino acids: CASSQYTGELFF.

The CDR3 protein is CASSLALGTGSYNEQFF. In nucleotides, the CDR3 is TGTGCCAGCAGCTTAGCATTAGGGACAGGCTCCTACAATGAGCAGTTCTTC. The chain links TRBV7-2 to TRBJ2-1; 8 positions match TRBD1. Germline trimming cut 0 bases from V and 0 bases from J; bases unmatched to any gene: 4. The CDR3 covers 17 residues. Germline V gene data show CDR1 as SGHTA and CDR2 as FQGNSA.

The sample holds a few counts of this clone. The chain carries TRBV27 and TRBJ1-6; D unresolved. Trimming left V 6 bases short and J 8 bases short, with 8 bases between. The germline gives CDR1 MNHEY, CDR2 SMNVEV (reference sequence). This CDR3 region has 12 residues. The CDR3 nucleotides are TGTGCCAGCAGAGAAAGGGATTCACCCCTCCACTTT. Translation gives CASRERDSPLHF.

A remark on this clone: This sample also contains other DNA sequences that code for the same CDR3. The rearrangement joins TRBV9 to TRBJ2-5; 11 nucleotides line up with TRBD2. Per germline, CDR1 SGDLS and CDR2 YYNGEE. V gave up 4 bases and J gave up 5 bases; unmatched junction bases: 7. The CDR3 loop spans 15 amino acids. CDR3 bases: TGTGCCAGCAGCAATAGCGGGGGGGATGCCGAGACCCAGTACTTC. Translated: CASSNSGGDAETQYF.

This clone showed up just a few times. The chain uses TRBV10-1 and TRBJ1-3; 7 nucleotides line up with TRBD1. The CDR3 extends over 18 amino acids. Germline V gives CDR1 WNHNN, CDR2 SYGVQD (reference sequence). The V and J ends lost 8 bases and 1 base, in that order; junction bases with no gene match: 17. The CDR3 loop reads CASDRSSHRGPSGNTIYF. DNA of the CDR3: TGCGCCAGCGATCGGAGTAGTCACAGGGGCCCGTCTGGAAACACCATATATTTT.

This rearrangement joins TRBV6-5 to TRBJ2-5; D possibly uses TRBD1 or TRBD2 (5 bases each). Germline CDR1 and CDR2: MNHEY and SVGAGI. V gave up 8 bases and J gave up 2 bases, with 12 bases separating them. The CDR3 is 13 residues long. The CDR3 region is CASFRGVQETQYF. The CDR3 coding sequence is TGTGCCAGCTTTCGAGGGGTTCAAGAGACCCAGTACTTC.

This chain connects TRBV6-6 to TRBJ1-1, with unresolved D. This CDR3 has 14 residues. The germline CDR1 and CDR2 sequences are MNHNY and SVGAGI (reference sequence). V was clipped by 0 bases and J by 6 bases, with 11 bases between them. Here the CDR3 DNA reads TGTGCCAGCAGTTACTCACCCGGAGGCCCTGAAGCTTTCTTT. This translates into CASSYSPGGPEAFF.

The chain joins TRBV6-1 to TRBJ1-4; 9 bases align to TRBD1. J was trimmed by 12 bases and V by 1 base; bases with no gene match: 12. Germline CDR1 is MNHNS and CDR2 is SASEGT. There are 16 residues in the CDR3. CDR3 residues: CASSEVIDRGATELFF. The DNA of the CDR3 is TGTGCCAGCAGTGAAGTAATTGACAGGGGGGCCACAGAACTGTTTTTT.

This chain connects TRBV3-1 (or the pseudogene TRBV3-2) to TRBJ2-1; no reliable D call. Trimming left V 4 bases short and J 9 bases short, with 10 bases between. The CDR3 is 12 amino acids. Germline V gene sequence: CDR1 LGHDT, CDR2 YNNKEL (reference sequence). Here the CDR3 DNA reads TGTGCCAGCAGCCCCATTAACGGTGAGCAGTTCTTC. Encoded protein: CASSPINGEQFF.

The chain links TRBV19 to TRBJ2-1; a possible D gene is TRBD1 (6 bases). In germline, CDR1 is LNHDA, CDR2 SQIVND (reference sequence). Deletions cut 1 base from V and 3 bases from J, with 7 bases between. There are 14 residues in the CDR3. Here the CDR3 reads CASSIAQGYNEQFF. CDR3 DNA sequence: TGTGCCAGTAGTATAGCACAGGGCTACAATGAGCAGTTCTTC.

This clone was found once. The V call is TRBV29-1, the J call TRBJ2-7; the D gene is possibly TRBD1 (6 bases). CDR3 size: 15 residues. Germline loops: CDR1 SQVTM, CDR2 ANQGSEA. Deletions cut 5 bases from V and 3 bases from J, with 20 bases between. CDR3 DNA: TGCAGCGTTTTACGTCTCCGGGACACGGTCTACGAGCAGTACTTC. Its protein product is CSVLRLRDTVYEQYF.

CDR3 loop: CASSLRDRESDEQYF. The CDR3 DNA reads TGTGCCAGCAGTTTAAGGGACAGGGAATCGGACGAGCAGTACTTC. This rearrangement joins TRBV27 to TRBJ2-7, with 9 positions matching TRBD1. This CDR3 comprises 15 residues. J was trimmed by 5 bases and V by 2 bases; bases with no gene match: 7. Per germline, CDR1 MNHEY and CDR2 SMNVEV (reference sequence).

The rearrangement uses TRBV7-9 and TRBJ1-1; D is unclear. The length of the CDR3 is 14 residues. V was clipped by 1 base and J by 1 base, with 7 bases between them. CDR1 is SEHNR, CDR2 FQNEAQ, per germline (reference sequence). In DNA form, the CDR3 reads TGTGCCAGCAGCTTAGTAGGGCAGAACACTGAAGCTTTCTTT. Encoded protein: CASSLVGQNTEAFF. Full variable domain (missing parts from reference TRBV7-9 and TRBJ1-1): DTGVSQNPRHKITKRGQNVTFRCDPISEHNRLYWYRQTLGQGPEFLTYFQNEAQLEKSRLLSDRFSAERPKGSFSTLEIQRTEQGDSAMYLCASSLVGQNTEAFFGQGTRLTVV.

The chain recombines TRBV6-5 with TRBJ2-7, with 7 nucleotides matching TRBD1. V was clipped by 6 bases and J by 3 bases; unmatched bases: 5. This CDR3 region has 13 residues. Per germline, CDR1 MNHEY and CDR2 SVGAGI. The CDR3 protein is CASRPGQVYEQYF. In DNA, the CDR3 is TGTGCCAGCAGACCCGGACAGGTCTACGAGCAGTACTTC.

This clone is a singleton in its sample. The gene calls are TRBV7-9 and TRBJ1-2; 7 bases match TRBD1. This CDR3 is 13 amino acids long. V lost 0 bases to trimming and J lost 7 bases; unmatched junction nucleotides: 2. Germline V lookup: CDR1 SEHNR, CDR2 FQNEAQ (reference sequence). CDR3 amino acids: CASSLATGSGYTF. In DNA form, the CDR3 reads TGTGCCAGCAGCTTAGCGACAGGGTCTGGCTACACCTTC.

The V gene is TRBV19, the J gene TRBJ2-3; D may be TRBD2 (6 bases). V was shortened by 3 bases and J by 4 bases, with 11 bases between the two germline ends. The germline CDR1 and CDR2 sequences are LNHDA and SQIVND (reference sequence). CDR3 length equals 14 residues. The CDR3 spells CASSILGGSDTQYF. DNA of the CDR3: TGTGCCAGTAGTATCCTCGGGGGATCAGATACGCAGTATTTT. Looking up the rest from reference TRBV19 and TRBJ2-3 gives the full variable domain: DGGITQSPKYLFRKEGQNVTLSCEQNLNHDAMYWYRQDPGQGLRLIYYSQIVNDFQKGDIAEGYSVSREKKESFPLTVTSAQKNPTAFYLCASSILGGSDTQYFGPGTRLTVL.

The rearrangement uses TRBV11-2 and TRBJ2-7, with D possibly TRBD2 on 6 matching bases. Germline CDR1 is SGHAT and CDR2 is FQNNGV. This CDR3 comprises 13 residues. V was pared by 3 bases and J by 6 bases, with 12 bases between. For the CDR3, the DNA is TGTGCCAGCAGCTTTGGGCGGGGCGGCGAGCAGTACTTC. Its protein is CASSFGRGGEQYF.

J is TRBJ1-1 and V is TRBV7-9; maybe TRBD1 (5 bases). Per the germline V gene, CDR1 is SEHNR and CDR2 is FQNEAQ (reference sequence). This CDR3 has 13 amino acids. Trimming left V 3 bases short and J 6 bases short, with 11 bases between. The CDR3 loop reads CASSFRDGAEAFF. CDR3 DNA sequence: TGTGCCAGCAGCTTCCGGGACGGGGCTGAAGCTTTCTTT.

The rearrangement joins TRBV10-3 to TRBJ2-7; TRBD1 aligns across 9 bases. V shed 6 bases, J shed 3 bases, and the junction held 6 bases outside the gene matches. The CDR3 runs to 14 residues. Germline CDR1 ENHRY, CDR2 SYGVKD. This CDR3 reads CAISKGQGSYEQYF. In nucleotides, the CDR3 is TGTGCCATCAGCAAGGGACAGGGTAGCTACGAGCAGTACTTC.

Comment on this clone: Lacking the conserved final phenylalanine or tryptophan, this CDR3 likely reflects a read error. Because the CDR3's place on the DNA is in doubt, the DNA is left out and the CDR3 is given as listed by TCRdb. V is TRBV5-5 and J is TRBJ1-1; the table's D call, TRBD1, has no DNA check behind it. CDR1 is SGHKS and CDR2 is YYEKEE in the germline V gene (reference sequence). The CDR3 totals 12 residues, both ends included. CDR3 amino acids: CASSFGLEGQVI.

V and J are TRBV11-2 and TRBJ2-5, with 10 bases identical to TRBD2. The CDR3 totals 16 residues. V shed 5 bases and J 1 base; nucleotides not matched to a gene: 7. Germline V gene lookup returns CDR1 SGHAT and CDR2 FQNNGV. For the CDR3, the DNA is TGTGCCAGCAGCACATTAGCGGGGGGCTTCCAAGAGACCCAGTACTTC. It translates to CASSTLAGGFQETQYF.

The chain links TRBV7-6 to TRBJ2-7; possible D gene TRBD1, 5 bases. The CDR3 is 13 amino acids. V lost 1 base and J 3 bases, leaving 7 bases between the germline ends. CDR1 is SGHVS and CDR2 is FNYEAQ in the germline V gene. The CDR3 protein is CASSLDRNYEQYF. The CDR3 nucleotides are TGTGCCAGCAGCTTAGACAGGAACTACGAGCAGTACTTC.

V usage is TRBV7-9 and J usage is TRBJ2-1, with 8 bases that match TRBD1. The CDR3 is made up of 16 amino acids. V shed 4 bases and J 2 bases; nucleotides not matched to a gene: 7. Germline V CDR1 and CDR2: SEHNR, FQNEAQ (reference sequence). The CDR3 here is CASSSTDRGPYNEQFF. The CDR3 DNA reads TGTGCCAGCAGCTCGACAGACAGGGGACCCTACAATGAGCAGTTCTTC.

DNA of the CDR3: TGCGCCAGCAGCCAGGGAATCTACAATGAGCAGTTCTTC. Translated: CASSQGIYNEQFF. V and J are TRBV4-3 and TRBJ2-1; D not resolved. CDR3 size: 13 residues. The germline gives CDR1 LGHNA, CDR2 YSLEER. The ends were cut back, 3 bases at V and 3 bases at J, with 6 bases in the middle.

The chain recombines TRBV9 with TRBJ1-1; tentatively, D is TRBD1 (6 bases). The germline CDR1 and CDR2 sequences are SGDLS and YYNGEE. The V gene lost 4 bases and the J gene lost 1 base, with 20 bases spanning the gap. This CDR3 is 17 amino acids long. As DNA, the CDR3 is TGTGCCAGCAGCCCCGCCCAACCGACAGGTCCGAACACTGAAGCTTTCTTT. Its translation: CASSPAQPTGPNTEAFF.

About this clone: The sample contains more than one DNA sequence encoding this CDR3. The CDR3 bases are TGTGCCAGCAGCGTAGCGGCGCGGGACACAGATACGCAGTATTTT. It is translated as CASSVAARDTDTQYF. The rearrangement joins TRBV9 to TRBJ2-3; perhaps TRBD2 as D (6 bases). Trimming removed 0 bases at V and 2 bases at J, with 10 bases between. There are 15 residues in the CDR3. Per germline, CDR1 SGDLS and CDR2 YYNGEE.